This T cell receptor (beta chain) was observed in a study of human versus mouse CDR3 diversity and MHC coevolution. Here immunoSEQ multiplex PCR was the method, and the copy in TCRdb shows in-frame clones only, minus some. Of about 77,000 clones listed, 92% are singletons. Germline values: CDR1 SGHDT, CDR2 YYEEEE. Trimming left V 2 bases short and J 4 bases short, with 13 bases between. The CDR3 is made up of 14 amino acids. This clone was detected once. This TCR derives from a person aged 30-69 years in good health. This rearrangement joins TRBV5-6 to TRBJ2-7; D is perhaps TRBD2 (5 bases). Sequenced sample: naive CD4+ T cells from blood. The subset: CD45RO-negative CD62L-positive naive CD4 T cells. This CDR3 is CASSFGGRHYEQYF. The CDR3 nucleotides are TGTGCCAGCAGCTTTGGCGGGCGCCATTACGAGCAGTACTTC.